Given below is one T cell receptor beta chain in context. Trimming pared 1 base from V and 5 bases from J, leaving 11 bases between. The CDR3 totals 13 residues. CDR1 GTSNPN and CDR2 SVGIG come from the germline V gene (reference sequence). In the original processing: Amplification from reference gene primers served as the basis for estimated nucleated cell counts. TCRdb's copy holds only in-frame clones and misses some; the assay was immunoSEQ multiplex PCR. The V and J calls and the clone size are those of that table, but D and trimming were determined from the DNA. In the table there are approximately 150,000 clones, around 89% of which are singletons. These data are taken from a study of blood T cell repertoires in COVID-19. Study-level information: Acute and convalescent COVID-19 specimens originated in the United States, Italy and Spain.

Sequenced: peripheral blood. This sequence was found in a man aged 50 to 59 who had recovered from COVID-19. This rearrangement joins TRBV30 to TRBJ2-5; D is unresolved. CDR3 DNA: TGTGCCTGGAGTGGGGCCCGAGTGGAGACCCAGTACTTC. It translates to CAWSGARVETQYF.